This T cell receptor (beta chain) was identified in a study of T cells in Graves' hyperthyroidism and ophthalmopathy. Study-level background: Blood was drawn when the patient was first diagnosed and still untreated. General study results and limits: Model-based prediction identified ophthalmopathy a median roughly 6.1 months prior to its onset.

RNA transcripts were the template for amplifying TCR beta CDR3 regions. During a first-round RT-PCR of the TCR CDR3, the HTBI primer set was used. TCRdb itself ran the multiplex PCR reads through MiXCR, one entry per CDR3 protein. Of about 720,000 distinct CDR3 sequences detected, 18% appear once; the ten largest clones hold 16%. These patients, aged 18 to 65, had recently diagnosed hyperthyroidism lasting under 2 months. The CDR3 covers 16 residues. Per the germline V gene, CDR1 is SGHAT and CDR2 is FQNNGV. Trimming stripped 4 bases from V and 1 base from J, with 13 bases between. Ten or more counts support this clonotype. The antigen is undetermined.

Sequenced sample: blood. This receptor was taken from a woman aged 45-65 years with Graves' hyperthyroidism that later progressed to Graves' ophthalmopathy. V gene TRBV11-2 combines with J gene TRBJ2-2; D may be TRBD1 (6 bases). The DNA for the CDR3 is TGTGCCAGCAGCTCCGCCGGGACAAAGAACACCGGGGAGCTGTTTTTT. Its protein is CASSSAGTKNTGELFF.